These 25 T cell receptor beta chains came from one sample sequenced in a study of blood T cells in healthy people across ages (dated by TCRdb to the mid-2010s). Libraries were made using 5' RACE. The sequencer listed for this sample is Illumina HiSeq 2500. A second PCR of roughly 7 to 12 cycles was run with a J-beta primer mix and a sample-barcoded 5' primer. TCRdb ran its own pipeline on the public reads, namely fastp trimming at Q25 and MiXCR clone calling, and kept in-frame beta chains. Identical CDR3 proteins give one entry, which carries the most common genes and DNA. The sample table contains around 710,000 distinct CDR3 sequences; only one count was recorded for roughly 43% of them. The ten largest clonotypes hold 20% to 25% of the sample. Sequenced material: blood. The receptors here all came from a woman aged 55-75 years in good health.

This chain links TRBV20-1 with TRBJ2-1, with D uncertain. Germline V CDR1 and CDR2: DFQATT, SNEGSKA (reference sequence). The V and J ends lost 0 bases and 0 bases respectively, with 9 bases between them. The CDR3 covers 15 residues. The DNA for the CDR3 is TGCAGTGCTAGAGACGCCCTGGTCTCCTACAATGAGCAGTTCTTC. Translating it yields CSARDALVSYNEQFF.

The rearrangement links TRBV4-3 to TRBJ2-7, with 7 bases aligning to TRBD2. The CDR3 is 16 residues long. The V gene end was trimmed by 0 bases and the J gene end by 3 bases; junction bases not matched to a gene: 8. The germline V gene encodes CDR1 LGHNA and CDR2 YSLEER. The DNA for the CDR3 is TGCGCCAGCAGCCAAGATTCTAGCGGTCCATACTACGAGCAGTACTTC. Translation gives CASSQDSSGPYYEQYF.

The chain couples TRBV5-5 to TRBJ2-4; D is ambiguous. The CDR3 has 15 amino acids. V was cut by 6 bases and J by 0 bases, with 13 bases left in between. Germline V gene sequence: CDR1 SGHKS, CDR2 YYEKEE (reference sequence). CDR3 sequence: CASTQVDLAKNIQYF. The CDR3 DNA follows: TGTGCCAGCACCCAGGTAGACTTAGCCAAAAACATTCAGTACTTC. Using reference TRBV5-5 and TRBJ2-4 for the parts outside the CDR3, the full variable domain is DAGVTQSPTHLIKTRGQQVTLRCSPISGHKSVSWYQQVLGQGPQFIFQYYEKEERGRGNFPDRFSARQFPNYSSELNVNALLLGDSALYLCASTQVDLAKNIQYFGAGTRLSVL.

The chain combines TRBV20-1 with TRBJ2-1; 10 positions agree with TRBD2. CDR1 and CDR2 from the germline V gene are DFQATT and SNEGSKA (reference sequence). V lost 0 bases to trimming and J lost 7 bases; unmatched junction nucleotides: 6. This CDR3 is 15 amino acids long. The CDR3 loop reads CSARDRQRGGNEQFF. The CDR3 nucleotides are TGCAGTGCTAGAGATAGACAGCGGGGGGGAAATGAGCAGTTCTTC.

The CDR3 bases are TGTGCCAGCATTCGCTTTCTAGCGGGAGGGTCCTACAATGAGCAGTTCTTC. Translated: CASIRFLAGGSYNEQFF. The chain is built from TRBV2 and TRBJ2-1, with 12 bases lining up with TRBD2. This CDR3 region has 17 residues. After removal of 7 bases from V and 1 base from J, the junction contained 8 bases not matched to a gene. Germline CDR1 SNHLY, CDR2 FYNNEI.

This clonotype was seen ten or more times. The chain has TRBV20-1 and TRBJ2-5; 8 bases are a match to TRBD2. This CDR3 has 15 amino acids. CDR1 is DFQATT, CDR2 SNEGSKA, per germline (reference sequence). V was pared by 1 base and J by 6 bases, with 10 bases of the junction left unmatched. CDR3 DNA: TGCAGTGCTAGAGCCCCTGGGACTAGGGGTAAGACCCAGTACTTC. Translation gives CSARAPGTRGKTQYF.

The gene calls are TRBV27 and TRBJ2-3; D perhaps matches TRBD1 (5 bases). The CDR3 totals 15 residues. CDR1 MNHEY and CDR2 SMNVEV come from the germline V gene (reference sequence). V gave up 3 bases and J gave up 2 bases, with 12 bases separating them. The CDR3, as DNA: TGTGCCAGCAGTTTTGGGGCCTGGAACACAGATACGCAGTATTTT. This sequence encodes CASSFGAWNTDTQYF.

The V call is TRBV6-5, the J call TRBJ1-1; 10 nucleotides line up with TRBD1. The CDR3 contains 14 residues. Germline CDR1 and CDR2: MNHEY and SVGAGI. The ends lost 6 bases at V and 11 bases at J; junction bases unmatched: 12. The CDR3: CASRERDRGPDAFF. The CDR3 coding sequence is TGTGCCAGCAGGGAACGTGACAGGGGGCCAGACGCTTTCTTT.

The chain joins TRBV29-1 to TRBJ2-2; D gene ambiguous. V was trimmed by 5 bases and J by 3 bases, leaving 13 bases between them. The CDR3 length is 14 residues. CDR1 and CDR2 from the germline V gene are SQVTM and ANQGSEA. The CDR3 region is CSVRSNLDTGELFF. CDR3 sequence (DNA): TGCAGCGTTCGGAGTAATCTTGACACCGGGGAGCTGTTTTTT.

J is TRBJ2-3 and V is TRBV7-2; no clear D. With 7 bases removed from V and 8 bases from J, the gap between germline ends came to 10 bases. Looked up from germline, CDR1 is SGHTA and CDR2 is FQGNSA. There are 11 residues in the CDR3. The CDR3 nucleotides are TGTGCCAGCAAAACAGAGTTTACGCAGTATTTT. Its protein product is CASKTEFTQYF.

The CDR3 loop is CASKRAGAIVYGYTF. The CDR3 region has the DNA TGTGCCAGCAAACGGGCAGGGGCGATTGTCTATGGCTACACCTTC. The genes are TRBV27 and TRBJ1-2, with a weak D call TRBD1 (6 bases). Looked up from germline, CDR1 is MNHEY and CDR2 is SMNVEV (reference sequence). V lost 7 bases and J 4 bases, leaving 19 bases between the germline ends. The CDR3 has 15 residues.

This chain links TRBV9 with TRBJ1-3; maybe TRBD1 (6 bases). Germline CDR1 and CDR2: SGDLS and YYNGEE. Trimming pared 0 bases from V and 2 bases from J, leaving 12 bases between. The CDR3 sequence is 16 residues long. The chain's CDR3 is CASSVDGGAAGNTIYF. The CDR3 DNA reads TGTGCCAGCAGCGTAGATGGGGGCGCGGCTGGAAACACCATATATTTT.

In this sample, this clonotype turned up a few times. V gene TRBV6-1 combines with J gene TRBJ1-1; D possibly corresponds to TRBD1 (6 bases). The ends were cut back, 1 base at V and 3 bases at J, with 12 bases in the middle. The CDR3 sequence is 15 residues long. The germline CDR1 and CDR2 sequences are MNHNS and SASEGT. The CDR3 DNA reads TGTGCCAGCAGTGAAGGCACAGGGTGGGACACTGAAGCTTTCTTT. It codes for CASSEGTGWDTEAFF.

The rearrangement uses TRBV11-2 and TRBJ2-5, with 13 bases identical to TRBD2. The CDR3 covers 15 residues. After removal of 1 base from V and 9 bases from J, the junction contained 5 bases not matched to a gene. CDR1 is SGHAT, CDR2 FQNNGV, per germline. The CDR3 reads CASSLAGTSGMSQYF. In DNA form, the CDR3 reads TGTGCCAGCAGCTTAGCAGGGACTAGCGGGATGTCCCAGTACTTC.

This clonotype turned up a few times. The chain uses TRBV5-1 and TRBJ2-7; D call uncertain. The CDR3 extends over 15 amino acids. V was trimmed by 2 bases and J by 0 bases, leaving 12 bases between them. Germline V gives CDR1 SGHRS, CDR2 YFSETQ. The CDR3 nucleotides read TGCGCCAGCAGCTTTAATACTTTGGGCTCCTACGAGCAGTACTTC. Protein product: CASSFNTLGSYEQYF.

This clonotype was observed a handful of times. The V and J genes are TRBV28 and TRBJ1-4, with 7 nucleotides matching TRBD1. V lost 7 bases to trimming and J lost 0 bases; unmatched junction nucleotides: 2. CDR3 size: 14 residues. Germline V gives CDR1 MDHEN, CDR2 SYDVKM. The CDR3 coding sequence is TGTGCCAGCAAGACAGGGACAACTAATGAAAAACTGTTTTTT. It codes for CASKTGTTNEKLFF. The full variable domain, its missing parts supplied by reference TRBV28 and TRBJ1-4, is DVKVTQSSRYLVKRTGEKVFLECVQDMDHENMFWYRQDPGLGLRLIYFSYDVKMKEKGDIPEGYSVSREKKERFSLILESASTNQTSMYLCASKTGTTNEKLFFGSGTQLSVL.

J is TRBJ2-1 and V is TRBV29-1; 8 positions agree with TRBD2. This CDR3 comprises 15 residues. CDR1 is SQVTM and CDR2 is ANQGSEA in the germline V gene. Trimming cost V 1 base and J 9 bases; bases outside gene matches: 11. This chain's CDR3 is CSVEVAGRSSGEQFF. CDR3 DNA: TGCAGCGTTGAAGTAGCGGGGAGGTCTTCGGGTGAGCAGTTCTTC.

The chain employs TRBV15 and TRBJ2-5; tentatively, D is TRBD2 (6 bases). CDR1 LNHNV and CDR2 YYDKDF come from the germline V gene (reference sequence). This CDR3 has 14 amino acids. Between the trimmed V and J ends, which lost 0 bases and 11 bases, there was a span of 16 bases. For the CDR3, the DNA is TGTGCCACCAGCAGAGATCCAGGAGGGGATGAGCAGTACTTC. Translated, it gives CATSRDPGGDEQYF.

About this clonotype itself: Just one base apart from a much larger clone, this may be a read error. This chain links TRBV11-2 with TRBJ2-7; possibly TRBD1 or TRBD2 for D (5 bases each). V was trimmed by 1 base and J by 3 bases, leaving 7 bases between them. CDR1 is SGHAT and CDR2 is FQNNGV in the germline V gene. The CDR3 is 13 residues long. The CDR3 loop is CASSLGDGYEQYF. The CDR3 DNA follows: TGTGCCAGCAGCTTAGGGGACGGCTACGAGCAGTACTTC.

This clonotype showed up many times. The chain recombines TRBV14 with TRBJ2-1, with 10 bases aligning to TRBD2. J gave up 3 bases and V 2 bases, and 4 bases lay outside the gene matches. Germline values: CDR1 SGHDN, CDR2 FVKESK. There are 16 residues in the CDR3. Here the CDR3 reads CASSQLSSGGYNEQFF. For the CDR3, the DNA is TGTGCCAGCAGCCAACTCTCTAGCGGGGGCTACAATGAGCAGTTCTTC.

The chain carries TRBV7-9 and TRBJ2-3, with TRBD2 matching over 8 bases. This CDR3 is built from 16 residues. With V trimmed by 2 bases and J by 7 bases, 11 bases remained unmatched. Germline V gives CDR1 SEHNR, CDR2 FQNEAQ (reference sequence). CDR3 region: CASSLSGGGPWHTQYF. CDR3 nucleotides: TGTGCCAGCAGCTTAAGTGGCGGGGGGCCATGGCATACGCAGTATTTT.

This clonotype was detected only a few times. The CDR3 sequence: CASSLEGLDQETQYF. DNA of the CDR3: TGTGCCAGCAGCTTAGAGGGTCTAGATCAAGAGACCCAGTACTTC. The V gene is TRBV7-9, the J gene TRBJ2-5; D unresolved. The CDR3 contains 15 residues. V lost 1 base to trimming and J lost 2 bases, with 11 bases between them. The germline CDR1 and CDR2 sequences are SEHNR and FQNEAQ (reference sequence).

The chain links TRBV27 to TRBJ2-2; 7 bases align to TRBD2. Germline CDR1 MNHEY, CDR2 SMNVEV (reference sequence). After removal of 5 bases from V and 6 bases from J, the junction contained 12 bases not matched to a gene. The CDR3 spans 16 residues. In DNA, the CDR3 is TGTGCCAGCAGTACCCGGTTGGGCGGGAGCCCCGGGGAGCTGTTTTTT. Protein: CASSTRLGGSPGELFF.

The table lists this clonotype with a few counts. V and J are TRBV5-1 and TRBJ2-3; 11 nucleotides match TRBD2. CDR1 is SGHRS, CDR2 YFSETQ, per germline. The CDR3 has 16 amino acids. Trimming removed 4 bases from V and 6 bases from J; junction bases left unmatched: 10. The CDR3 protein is CASSIQTSGTGDTQYF. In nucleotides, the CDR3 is TGCGCCAGCAGCATCCAGACTAGCGGGACTGGGGATACGCAGTATTTT.

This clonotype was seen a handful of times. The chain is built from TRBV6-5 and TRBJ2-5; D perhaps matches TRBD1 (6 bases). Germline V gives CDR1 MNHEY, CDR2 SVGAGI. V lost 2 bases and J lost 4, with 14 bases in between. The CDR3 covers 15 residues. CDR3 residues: CASSYQGFPGETQYF. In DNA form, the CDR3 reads TGTGCCAGCAGTTACCAGGGGTTTCCGGGAGAGACCCAGTACTTC.